This T cell receptor beta chain derives from a study of T cell changes during pregnancy in multiple sclerosis. Method: immunoSEQ multiplex PCR; TCRdb's copy keeps in-frame clones and lacks some. The table lists just under 45,000 clones, approximately 96% of them singletons. This CDR3 has 14 amino acids. V dropped 6 bases and J dropped 3 bases, with 14 bases sitting between them. The germline V gene encodes CDR1 ENHRY and CDR2 SYGVKD. The input for sequencing was peripheral blood, taken in the second trimester of pregnancy. The chain has TRBV10-3 and TRBJ1-1; no firm D call. The receptor was isolated from a female donor with multiple sclerosis, enrolled in a pregnancy study. CDR3 residues: CAIRLRSADTEAFF. The DNA of the CDR3 is TGTGCCATCAGGCTCCGGTCCGCGGACACTGAAGCTTTCTTT.